This T cell receptor (beta chain) was obtained from a study of T cells in Graves' hyperthyroidism and ophthalmopathy. Study findings and constraints: Blood shared most expanded thyroid clonotypes above 0.001.

Remarks on this clonotype: As yet, its antigen is unknown.

Exclusion of patients followed from uncontrolled infection, other autoimmune disease, pregnancy or lactation. Blood was obtained at the first hyperthyroidism diagnosis, which preceded any ophthalmopathy symptoms. Extraction of PBMCs used roughly 9.3 ml of fresh peripheral blood. Germline V lookup: CDR1 SGDLS, CDR2 YYNGEE. Deletions cut 3 bases from V and 0 bases from J, with 7 bases between. There are 14 residues in the CDR3. Amplification targeted TCR beta CDR3 regions from RNA transcripts. A set of HTBI primers served as the primers for a first-round RT-PCR of the TCR CDR3. TCRdb used MiXCR to reprocess the multiplex PCR reads, holding one entry per CDR3 protein. In the table there are under 450,000 distinct CDR3 sequences, about 18% of which are singletons.

This TCR derives from a woman in her thirties with Graves' hyperthyroidism that later progressed to Graves' ophthalmopathy. The sample was blood. This sequence joins TRBV9 and TRBJ1-3; D not resolved. CDR3 in DNA: TGTGCCAGCAGCGACGGCAGCTCTGGAAACACCATATATTTT. Translation: CASSDGSSGNTIYF.